These 19 T cell receptor beta chains were all obtained from the same sample, sequenced in a study of neoadjuvant anti-PD-1 for oral cavity cancer. The table came from immunoSEQ multiplex PCR; TCRdb's copy has only in-frame clones and leaves some out. Of roughly 40,000 clones listed, about 77% are singletons. As to time point: after neoadjuvant nivolumab, at surgical resection. Specimen: PBMCs, collected after nivolumab (anti-PD-1) treatment. The receptors stem from a person aged 35-79 years with oral cavity squamous cell carcinoma.

The V and J genes are TRBV29-1 and TRBJ2-5; D is possibly TRBD1 (6 bases). V lost 4 bases and J 11 bases, leaving 11 bases between the germline ends. The CDR3 is 10 residues long. The V gene's germline CDR1 is SQVTM and CDR2 ANQGSEA. The CDR3 loop is CSVAQGGQYF. The CDR3 nucleotides are TGCAGCGTTGCACAGGGTGGGCAGTACTTC. The full variable domain, rest sourced from reference TRBV29-1 and TRBJ2-5, is SAVISQKPSRDICQRGTSLTIQCQVDSQVTMMFWYRQQPGQSLTLIATANQGSEATYESGFVIDKFPISRPNLTFSTLTVSNMSPEDSSIYLCSVAQGGQYFGPGTRLLVL.

The gene calls are TRBV7-3 and TRBJ2-1; D is uncertain. From germline, CDR1 is SGHTA and CDR2 FQGTGA. Trimming pared 2 bases from V and 0 bases from J, leaving 5 bases between. The CDR3 is 14 amino acids. In nucleotides, the CDR3 is TGTGCCAGCAGCTTAGGCGGCTCCTACAATGAGCAGTTCTTC. Translation: CASSLGGSYNEQFF.

This clone was seen a single time. CDR3 region: CASSDERPLAKNIQYF. The CDR3 DNA is TGTGCCAGCAGTGATGAGCGGCCGCTTGCCAAAAACATTCAGTACTTC. V gene TRBV6-1 combines with J gene TRBJ2-4, with D perhaps matching TRBD2 (5 bases). The CDR3 sequence is 16 residues long. V was pared by 3 bases and J by 1 base, with 13 bases between. Germline V gives CDR1 MNHNS, CDR2 SASEGT.

The chain combines TRBV5-1 with TRBJ2-2, with 7 bases aligning to TRBD1. The germline V gene has CDR1 SGHRS and CDR2 YFSETQ. CDR3 size: 17 residues. Trimming cost V 0 bases and J 1 base; bases outside gene matches: 6. The CDR3 nucleotides read TGCGCCAGCAGCTTGGCCGTAGGGGGCGGGAACACCGGGGAGCTGTTTTTT. Protein product: CASSLAVGGGNTGELFF.

The CDR3 is CASSARERDSPLHF. The CDR3 DNA is TGTGCCAGCAGTGCCCGGGAGAGGGATTCACCCCTCCACTTT. The V gene is TRBV2, the J gene TRBJ1-6; no clear D. Germline V gene data show CDR1 as SNHLY and CDR2 as FYNNEI. Trimming took 4 bases from V and 8 from J, leaving 12 bases between them. The CDR3 length is 14 residues.

This chain links TRBV9 with TRBJ2-3; 10 bases fit TRBD2. Germline values: CDR1 SGDLS, CDR2 YYNGEE. The junction had 4 bases not matched to a gene; V was cut back by 0 bases and J by 3 bases. The CDR3 extends over 16 amino acids. As DNA, the CDR3 is TGTGCCAGCAGCGTAGGAACTAGCGGGGATACAGATACGCAGTATTTT. Protein: CASSVGTSGDTDTQYF.

This rearrangement joins TRBV29-1 to TRBJ2-1; 8 bases are shared with TRBD1. This CDR3 is built from 14 residues. Germline V CDR1 and CDR2: SQVTM, ANQGSEA. V gave up 5 bases and J gave up 0 bases; unmatched junction bases: 3. The CDR3 region has the DNA TGCAGCGTTACGACAGGGGTCTCCTACAATGAGCAGTTCTTC. Amino acids: CSVTTGVSYNEQFF.

This clone occurred a few times. This chain joins TRBV30 and TRBJ1-1; tentatively, D is TRBD1 (5 bases). The CDR3 has 12 amino acids. Germline CDR1 is GTSNPN and CDR2 is SVGIG (reference sequence). V was clipped by 0 bases and J by 7 bases, with 9 bases between them. CDR3 loop: CAWSVLTDEAFF. In DNA form, the CDR3 reads TGTGCCTGGAGTGTACTGACAGATGAAGCTTTCTTT.

The chain uses TRBV5-1 and TRBJ2-2; 9 positions agree with TRBD1. This CDR3 comprises 17 residues. CDR1 and CDR2 from the germline V gene are SGHRS and YFSETQ. V lost 4 bases and J lost 6; bases outside the gene matches: 13. The CDR3 nucleotides are TGCGCCAGCAGCCCTGGTCCCGGGACAGGGACCCCCGGGGAGCTGTTTTTT. Translated: CASSPGPGTGTPGELFF.

This clone was seen a handful of times. V is TRBV7-8 and J is TRBJ2-1; weak D call: TRBD1 (6 bases). This CDR3 region has 16 residues. Germline CDR1 SGHVS, CDR2 FQNEAQ. Deletions cut 5 bases from V and 2 bases from J, with 16 bases between. This CDR3 reads CASSTLQGITYNEQFF. Written as DNA, the CDR3 is TGTGCCAGCAGCACCTTACAGGGTATTACCTACAATGAGCAGTTCTTC.

This sequence joins TRBV10-1 and TRBJ2-3; 8 nucleotides match TRBD2. V lost 0 bases to trimming and J lost 5 bases; unmatched junction nucleotides: 7. This CDR3 spans 16 amino acids. In germline, CDR1 is WNHNN, CDR2 SYGVQD (reference sequence). The CDR3 is CASSESTRGAKDTQYF. The CDR3 DNA reads TGCGCCAGCAGTGAGTCGACGCGGGGGGCGAAAGATACGCAGTATTTT.

The chain combines TRBV5-6 with TRBJ1-3; D call uncertain. Germline loops: CDR1 SGHDT, CDR2 YYEEEE. There are 17 residues in the CDR3. Trimming stripped 3 bases from V and 0 bases from J, with 16 bases between. The DNA for the CDR3 is TGTGCCAGCAGCTCGTGGGTCGTTCAGGACTCTGGAAACACCATATATTTT. Translating gives CASSSWVVQDSGNTIYF. Variable domain in full (rest from reference TRBV5-6 and TRBJ1-3): DAGVTQSPTHLIKTRGQQVTLRCSPKSGHDTVSWYQQALGQGPQFIFQYYEEEERQRGNFPDRFSGHQFPNYSSELNVNALLLGDSALYLCASSSWVVQDSGNTIYFGEGSWLTVV.

As regards this clone: It is unclear where the CDR3 begins or ends on the DNA, so no DNA is shown, and the CDR3 is as TCRdb lists it. The V call is TRBV27, the J call TRBJ1-2; TRBD1 was called by the table and not checked on the DNA. The CDR3 length equals 14 residues, ends included. Germline V gene lookup returns CDR1 MNHEY and CDR2 SMNVEV (reference sequence). The CDR3 here is CASSSSDRVYGYTF.

The chain recombines TRBV9 with TRBJ2-2; 12 bases line up with TRBD2. V was clipped by 3 bases and J by 5 bases; unmatched bases: 5. Germline loops: CDR1 SGDLS, CDR2 YYNGEE. The CDR3 spans 16 residues. In DNA form, the CDR3 reads TGTGCCAGCAGCGCGACTAGCGGGAGTGGAACCGGGGAGCTGTTTTTT. Translated: CASSATSGSGTGELFF.

J is TRBJ1-4 and V is TRBV11-1; D is undetermined. In germline, CDR1 is SGHAT, CDR2 FQDESV (reference sequence). The length of the CDR3 is 13 residues. V was cut by 5 bases and J by 0 bases, with 4 bases left in between. The CDR3 DNA reads TGTGCCAGCAGCGGAGCAACTAATGAAAAACTGTTTTTT. Its protein product is CASSGATNEKLFF.

This chain links TRBV19 with TRBJ2-7; 14 nucleotides match TRBD2. This CDR3 has 14 amino acids. Germline V gene data show CDR1 as LNHDA and CDR2 as SQIVND (reference sequence). The ends lost 5 bases at V and 3 bases at J; junction bases unmatched: 0. In DNA form, the CDR3 reads TGTGCCAGTAGTGGACTAGCGGGAGGCTACGAGCAGTACTTC. Its protein is CASSGLAGGYEQYF.

The CDR3, as DNA: TGTGCCAGCAGCCCCAGAAGGACAGTCCACACCGGGGAGCTGTTTTTT. Translating gives CASSPRRTVHTGELFF. The gene calls are TRBV2 and TRBJ2-2; TRBD1 might be the D (6 bases). Trimming shortened V by 6 bases and J by 3 bases, and 17 bases separated the two germline ends. CDR1 SNHLY and CDR2 FYNNEI come from the germline V gene. The CDR3 sequence is 16 residues long.

CDR3 DNA sequence: TGTGCCAGCAAACCAGGACAGGGGACCTACAATGAGCAGTTCTTC. It encodes CASKPGQGTYNEQFF. This rearrangement joins TRBV6-6 to TRBJ2-1, with TRBD1 matching over 9 bases. The J segment lost 2 bases and the V segment lost 7 bases, leaving 6 bases of the junction unmatched. In germline, CDR1 is MNHNY, CDR2 SVGAGI (reference sequence). The CDR3 extends over 15 amino acids.

The rearrangement uses TRBV12-5 and TRBJ2-3; D might be TRBD1 (8 bases). Per germline, CDR1 LGHNT and CDR2 FRNRAP. V dropped 3 bases and J dropped 3 bases, with 10 bases sitting between them. This CDR3 spans 14 amino acids. The chain's CDR3 is CASGLQGGTDTQYF. The CDR3 nucleotides are TGTGCTAGTGGTTTACAGGGGGGGACAGATACGCAGTATTTT.